Detailed here is one TCR beta chain. The data belong to a study of T-cell reconstitution after alpha-beta-depleted transplantation in children. Unique molecular identifiers were used in preparing the TCRbeta library. TCRdb analysed the PCR reads with MiXCR anew, one entry per CDR3 protein. The repertoire holds approximately 510,000 distinct CDR3 sequences, 18% seen once, with less than 4% in the top ten. The V gene's germline CDR1 is SGHTA and CDR2 FQGTGA. With V trimmed by 2 bases and J by 0 bases, 10 bases remained unmatched. The CDR3 runs to 19 residues. The starting material was PBMCs from the stem cell graft donor, obtained from the stem cell graft. This clonotype originated in a human donor who donated a stem cell graft to a child with acute lymphoblastic leukemia. The chain has TRBV7-3 and TRBJ2-6; the match to TRBD2 covers 7 bases. CDR3 region: CASSLLGGSSLSGANVLTF. The CDR3 DNA reads TGTGCCAGCAGCTTACTCGGGGGGTCCTCTCTCTCTGGGGCCAACGTCCTGACTTTC.